Detailed here is one TCR beta chain. The repertoire was sequenced with immunoSEQ multiplex PCR; TCRdb's copy has only in-frame clones and lacks some. The table shows tens of thousands of clones, with about 88% occurring only once. These data belong to a study of T cell responses to AZD1222 COVID-19 vaccine. The CDR3 loop spans 13 amino acids. The germline V and J ends were trimmed by 6 bases and 0 bases, with 8 bases remaining between them. The receptor was derived from an adult in good health. V gene TRBV12-3 or TRBV12-4 combines with J gene TRBJ1-1; maybe TRBD1 (6 bases). Source: peripheral blood, taken on day 0 of AZD1222 vaccination. This CDR3 reads CASRDSLNTEAFF. The CDR3 DNA is TGTGCCAGCAGGGACAGTTTGAACACTGAAGCTTTCTTT.